This T cell receptor (beta chain) was captured in a study of cytomegalovirus exposure and HLA in healthy donors. Whole-study findings and limits: A subsequent analysis found that TCR clusters from the first cohort also tended to co-occur in the approximately 130 validation repertoires, with less than 95% of cluster scores above 0.

About this clone itself: The antigen is unknown.

TCRdb's table, derived via immunoSEQ multiplex PCR, lists solely in-frame clones and lacks some. The sample consists of about 92,000 clones, roughly 92% of them appearing once. The germline CDR1 and CDR2 sequences are SNHLY and FYNNEI. This CDR3 is 16 amino acids long. The trim removed 2 bases at V and 3 bases at J, leaving 4 bases unmatched. The sample taken for sequencing was PBMCs. The TCR was taken from a woman aged 30 to 39 in good health and CMV-seropositive. This chain links TRBV2 with TRBJ1-4; 9 positions agree with TRBD1. CDR3 nucleotide sequence: TGTGCCAGCAGTGAATCGGGACAGGGTCCTAATGAAAAACTGTTTTTT. Amino acids: CASSESGQGPNEKLFF.